Listed below are T cell receptor beta chains from one sample, sequenced in a study of T cells in Graves' hyperthyroidism and ophthalmopathy. TCRdb processed the multiplex PCR reads anew with MiXCR; each CDR3 protein has one entry. The data contain some 690,000 distinct CDR3 sequences, approximately 15% of them singletons. Sequenced: blood. These receptors all come from a man aged 45-65 years with Graves' hyperthyroidism. CDR3s include the opening cysteine and the closing phenylalanine or tryptophan.

J | V | CDR3
TRBJ2-3 | TRBV18 | CASSPPRRGSTDTQYF
TRBJ2-5 | TRBV7-2 | CASSFQGSQETRYF
TRBJ2-1 | TRBV7-8 | CASSLGMSLAGHNEQFF
TRBJ2-3 | TRBV10-3 | CAISIGLAGGGTDTQYF
TRBJ2-5 | TRBV28 | CASLDRGRETQYF
TRBJ2-7 | TRBV20-1 | CSAQDPQGTTYEQYF
TRBJ1-2 | TRBV2 | CASSGYGSSGYTF
TRBJ2-3 | TRBV28 | CASSFWGNSTDTQYF
TRBJ1-2 | TRBV27 | CASSSLHTGTIVRHLGYTF
TRBJ2-7 | TRBV12-3/TRBV12-4 | CASSLGQTFSGRDYEQYF
TRBJ1-1 | TRBV29-1 | CSVDRSENTEAFF
TRBJ1-2 | TRBV20-1 | CSRGTLDGYTF
TRBJ2-3 | TRBV24-1 | CATREGGASTDTQYF
TRBJ2-1 | TRBV5-1 | CASSQVGGNEQFF
TRBJ1-3 | TRBV30 | CARVSSGNTIYF
TRBJ2-1 | TRBV28 | CASSYAGQGPRGAVNEQFF
TRBJ2-1 | TRBV28 | CASSPFRDSYNEQFF
TRBJ2-1 | TRBV10-3 | CAIRGTAGETQFF
TRBJ1-1 | TRBV14 | CASRLTGVTEAFF
TRBJ2-7 | TRBV6-5 | CASSYRRDPYEQYF
TRBJ2-1 | TRBV7-6 | CASSPGLANNEQFF
TRBJ2-3 | TRBV7-9 | CASSLAEGSTDTQYF
TRBJ2-7 | TRBV7-2 | CASRKAGSSYEQYF